A selection of T cell receptor beta chains follows, all from one sample in a study of blood T cell repertoires in COVID-19. The protocol was immunoSEQ multiplex PCR, while the TCRdb copy is restricted to in-frame clones and leaves out a portion. The sample shows 250,000 to 350,000 clones, 90% of them seen only once. The sequenced material came from PBMCs or T cells enriched from blood (not recorded which). The source of these receptors is a man between 60 and 70 years old who had recovered from COVID-19. CDR3s leave out the opening cysteine and the closing phenylalanine or tryptophan.

j_gene: TRBJ2-3; len: 11; v_gene: TRBV24-1; CDR3aa: ATSDIGSDTQY
j_gene: TRBJ2-1; len: 14; v_gene: TRBV7-3; CDR3aa: ASSAGLSRGYNEQF
j_gene: TRBJ1-2; len: 11; v_gene: TRBV5-5; CDR3aa: ASSSRVNYGYT
j_gene: TRBJ1-1; len: 13; v_gene: TRBV6-5; CDR3aa: ASIKMTGARAEAF
j_gene: TRBJ2-1; len: 12; v_gene: TRBV11-2; CDR3aa: ASTSGLAANEQF
j_gene: TRBJ1-5; len: 16; v_gene: TRBV7-9; CDR3aa: ASSLDPGQGGSNQPQH
j_gene: TRBJ2-5; len: 14; v_gene: TRBV19; CDR3aa: ASSPTSGGRAETQY
j_gene: TRBJ1-4; len: 13; v_gene: TRBV11-1; CDR3aa: ASSWGQGTSEKLF
j_gene: TRBJ2-1; len: 9; v_gene: TRBV20-1; CDR3aa: SAQEVHEQF
j_gene: TRBJ2-7; len: 11; v_gene: TRBV27; CDR3aa: ASSQGAFDEQY
j_gene: TRBJ1-1; len: 12; v_gene: TRBV7-9; CDR3aa: ASSLLQGDTEAF
j_gene: TRBJ2-1; len: 14; v_gene: TRBV23-1; CDR3aa: ASSQIIGTVGPGQF
j_gene: TRBJ1-2; len: 11; v_gene: TRBV28; CDR3aa: ASSFRTGDGYT
j_gene: TRBJ1-5; len: 12; v_gene: TRBV5-5; CDR3aa: ASRPAGVNQPQH
j_gene: TRBJ2-5; len: 14; v_gene: TRBV3-1/TRBV3-2; CDR3aa: ASSQDPSGGKETQY
j_gene: TRBJ2-1; len: 12; v_gene: TRBV7-2; CDR3aa: ASSFGASYNEQF
j_gene: TRBJ2-7; len: 15; v_gene: TRBV9; CDR3aa: ASSVGLTGYSQDEQY
j_gene: TRBJ1-2; len: 10; v_gene: TRBV6-2/TRBV6-3; CDR3aa: ASSSDFYGYT
j_gene: TRBJ2-2; len: 14; v_gene: TRBV3-1/TRBV3-2; CDR3aa: ASSPRTGYAGGELF
j_gene: TRBJ1-1; len: 11; v_gene: TRBV25-1; CDR3aa: ASSASGKTEAF
j_gene: TRBJ2-1; len: 13; v_gene: TRBV4-3; CDR3aa: ASSPGTGSYNEQF
j_gene: TRBJ2-1; len: 12; v_gene: TRBV6-6; CDR3aa: ASGGRGAGNEQF
j_gene: TRBJ2-7; len: 13; v_gene: TRBV7-6; CDR3aa: ASSVRYRGGNEQY
j_gene: TRBJ1-2; len: 12; v_gene: TRBV7-2; CDR3aa: ASSLHNRPGGYT
j_gene: TRBJ2-3; len: 11; v_gene: TRBV14; CDR3aa: ASSQVLGYTQY
j_gene: TRBJ1-2; len: 12; v_gene: TRBV29-1; CDR3aa: SVPEDRGKGGYT
j_gene: TRBJ2-2; len: 10; v_gene: TRBV7-3; CDR3aa: ASSFYTGELF
j_gene: TRBJ2-1; len: 11; v_gene: TRBV29-1; CDR3aa: SARGEIVHEQF
j_gene: TRBJ2-2; len: 11; v_gene: TRBV19; CDR3aa: ASSREESGELF
j_gene: TRBJ2-7; len: 11; v_gene: TRBV6-5; CDR3aa: ASRRVQGLPAY
j_gene: TRBJ1-5; len: 13; v_gene: TRBV5-5; CDR3aa: ASSSGRGLGQPQH
j_gene: TRBJ1-1; len: 12; v_gene: TRBV27; CDR3aa: ASSLDRANTEAF
j_gene: TRBJ1-4; len: 12; v_gene: TRBV5-5; CDR3aa: ASSFDRTNEKLF
j_gene: TRBJ1-1; len: 13; v_gene: TRBV18; CDR3aa: ASSPGRGMNTEAF
j_gene: TRBJ2-1; len: 11; v_gene: TRBV11-3; CDR3aa: ASSRGQGFEQF
j_gene: TRBJ2-2; len: 16; v_gene: TRBV2; CDR3aa: ASSWTSGRAADTGELF
j_gene: TRBJ1-1; len: 15; v_gene: TRBV27; CDR3aa: ASSAPRRRGGRVEAF
j_gene: TRBJ1-1; len: 14; v_gene: TRBV18; CDR3aa: ASSPPGTVMNTEAF
j_gene: TRBJ1-5; len: 12; v_gene: TRBV24-1; CDR3aa: ATSGGGPNQPQH
j_gene: TRBJ2-1; len: 14; v_gene: TRBV7-9; CDR3aa: ASSYRGGSSYNEQF
j_gene: TRBJ2-1; len: 15; v_gene: TRBV29-1; CDR3aa: SGVGRATSGTYNEQF
j_gene: TRBJ2-3; len: 12; v_gene: TRBV30; CDR3aa: AWTGKSPTDTQY
j_gene: TRBJ1-1; len: 13; v_gene: TRBV18; CDR3aa: ASSPPGTGNTEAF
j_gene: TRBJ2-7; len: 13; v_gene: TRBV7-9; CDR3aa: ASSLNVAVAYEQY
j_gene: TRBJ1-3; len: 13; v_gene: TRBV6-5; CDR3aa: ASRSGGYDGNTIY
j_gene: TRBJ2-1; len: 14; v_gene: TRBV7-9; CDR3aa: ASSPTSGQSYNEQF
j_gene: TRBJ2-2; len: 13; v_gene: TRBV10-2; CDR3aa: ASGTSGGRTGELF